The present T cell receptor (beta chain) was sequenced within a study of T cells after yellow fever vaccination. Findings and limits, study-wide: A small share of clonotypes appeared in both CD4 and CD8 compartments. Abundant bulk-population clonotypes could contaminate the FACS-sorted repertoires.

On this clonotype itself: Its antigen remains unknown.

For TCR, cDNA came from 5'RACE template switching, which added a universal primer site and UMIs. TCRdb reprocessed the 5' RACE reads with MiXCR, giving one entry per CDR3 protein. The repertoire includes roughly 110,000 distinct CDR3 sequences, around 8% of them detected once, and about 25% sits in the top ten. CDR1 and CDR2 (germline): DFQATT, SNEGSKA (reference sequence). With 4 bases removed from V and 0 bases from J, the gap between germline ends came to 16 bases. The CDR3 is 17 amino acids. The specimen was CD8+ T cells sorted from PBMCs, collected 45 days after the yellow fever booster vaccination. The TCR comes from a man under 40 who received the YFV17D yellow fever vaccine. The chain links TRBV20-1 to TRBJ1-6; weak D call: TRBD1 (5 bases). The CDR3 protein is CSAMDTTLSSYNSPLHF. The DNA for the CDR3 is TGCAGTGCTATGGACACGACCTTGAGCTCCTATAATTCACCCCTCCACTTT.